Shown below are 23 T cell receptor beta chains from a single sample sequenced in a study of blood T cell repertoires in COVID-19. Produced via immunoSEQ multiplex PCR; TCRdb's table is partial and in-frame only. The sample has 120,000 to 150,000 clones, about four fifths seen once. Input material: peripheral blood. The origin of the receptors is a human donor with acute or convalescent COVID-19. The donor label of this sample is uncertain.

V is TRBV19 and J is TRBJ2-7, with a tentative D call TRBD2 (5 bases). The V end lost 7 bases, the J end lost 0 bases, and 16 bases lay between the germline ends. Per germline, CDR1 LNHDA and CDR2 SQIVND (reference sequence). The CDR3 is 15 residues long. CDR3 loop: CASKKSTGSSYEQYF. CDR3 sequence (DNA): TGTGCCAGTAAAAAATCGACGGGGAGCTCCTACGAGCAGTACTTC.

CDR3 sequence reads: CASSPREGRGTEAFF. CDR3 nucleotide sequence: TGTGCCAGCAGCCCCAGGGAAGGGAGGGGCACTGAAGCTTTCTTT. The chain links TRBV5-4 to TRBJ1-1; tentative D call: TRBD1 (5 bases). CDR1 SGHNT and CDR2 YYREEE come from the germline V gene (reference sequence). CDR3 length: 15 residues. Trimming cost V 4 bases and J 4 bases, with 17 bases left between them.

The chain has TRBV6-5 and TRBJ1-1; D is ambiguous. Germline V CDR1 and CDR2: MNHEY, SVGAGI. V was clipped by 10 bases and J by 2 bases, with 14 bases between them. The CDR3 length is 13 residues. The CDR3 DNA reads TGTGCCACCATTCCCCCAGGTAACACTGAAGCTTTCTTT. Translated, it gives CATIPPGNTEAFF.

CDR3: CASSYPTGLGTGELFF. The CDR3 nucleotides read TGTGCCAGCAGCTATCCGACAGGGCTGGGCACCGGGGAGCTGTTTTTT. V and J are TRBV7-2 and TRBJ2-2, with 7 bases identical to TRBD1. CDR3 length: 16 amino acids. The V gene's germline CDR1 is SGHTA and CDR2 FQGNSA. The trim removed 4 bases at V and 4 bases at J, leaving 9 bases unmatched. Together with reference TRBV7-2 and TRBJ2-2, the CDR3 gives the full variable domain: GAGVSQSPSNKVTEKGKDVELRCDPISGHTALYWYRQSLGQGLEFLIYFQGNSAPDKSGLPSDRFSAERTGGSVSTLTIQRTQQEDSAVYLCASSYPTGLGTGELFFGEGSRLTVL.

V is TRBV5-8 and J is TRBJ2-3; the match to TRBD1 covers 7 bases. Trimming cost V 0 bases and J 6 bases; bases outside gene matches: 10. This CDR3 is 16 amino acids long. Germline CDR1 is SGHTS and CDR2 is YDEGEE. This chain's CDR3 is CASSLGTGRKGDTQYF. The DNA of the CDR3 is TGTGCCAGCAGCTTGGGGACAGGTCGGAAGGGGGATACGCAGTATTTT.

The chain combines TRBV7-2 with TRBJ2-5; 15 bases line up with TRBD2. CDR3 length: 16 amino acids. Germline V gene sequence: CDR1 SGHTA, CDR2 FQGNSA. The ends lost 5 bases at V and 2 bases at J; junction bases unmatched: 3. CDR3 nucleotides: TGTGCCAGCAGCGAAGGGACTAGCGGGGGGCAAGAGACCCAGTACTTC. It specifies CASSEGTSGGQETQYF.

The chain couples TRBV6-2 or TRBV6-3 to TRBJ2-2, with a tentative D call TRBD2 (6 bases). Germline V CDR1 and CDR2: MNHEY, SVGEGT. The CDR3 is 14 residues long. Trimming pared 4 bases from V and 8 bases from J, leaving 14 bases between. The CDR3 DNA sequence: TGTGCCAGCAGTTCGGCGGGGTCAGGGGGGGAGCTGTTTTTT. Its protein is CASSSAGSGGELFF.

This clone was counted only a few times. V gene TRBV5-4 combines with J gene TRBJ2-7; D perhaps matches TRBD1 (6 bases). Trimming took 5 bases from V and 4 from J, leaving 10 bases between them. The germline gives CDR1 SGHNT, CDR2 YYREEE (reference sequence). This CDR3 has 12 amino acids. CDR3 residues: CASRRDTYEQYF. CDR3 nucleotide sequence: TGTGCCAGCAGACGGGACACGTACGAGCAGTACTTC.

The rearrangement links TRBV7-2 to TRBJ1-2; D not resolved. The germline V and J ends were trimmed by 2 bases and 7 bases, with 14 bases remaining between them. Germline V gives CDR1 SGHTA, CDR2 FQGNSA. CDR3 length equals 14 residues. CDR3 sequence: CASSLSPGSFGYTF. CDR3 in DNA: TGTGCCAGCAGCTTAAGTCCAGGAAGCTTTGGCTACACCTTC.

The chain links TRBV30 to TRBJ1-5, with a possible D match to TRBD1 (6 bases). Trimming shortened V by 4 bases and J by 6 bases, and 10 bases separated the two germline ends. Germline V lookup: CDR1 GTSNPN, CDR2 SVGIG (reference sequence). This CDR3 has 12 residues. The CDR3 sequence is CAWNGGSQPQHF. The CDR3 region has the DNA TGTGCCTGGAATGGGGGCAGTCAGCCCCAGCATTTT.

Only a few counts were recorded for this clone. The CDR3, as DNA: TGTGCCAGCATGGGGACTTCCGAAGCTTTCTTT. It codes for CASMGTSEAFF. V gene TRBV2 combines with J gene TRBJ1-1; D possibly corresponds to TRBD1 (5 bases). This CDR3 has 11 residues. Germline-derived CDR1 and CDR2 are SNHLY and FYNNEI. Trimming cost V 7 bases and J 8 bases, with 11 bases left between them.

The chain couples TRBV7-2 to TRBJ1-2, with 7 bases that match TRBD1. The ends lost 5 bases at V and 5 bases at J; junction bases unmatched: 8. CDR1 is SGHTA, CDR2 FQGNSA, per germline. The CDR3 is made up of 14 amino acids. The CDR3 here is CASSLRQGEYGYTF. DNA of the CDR3: TGTGCCAGCAGCCTGCGACAGGGAGAATATGGCTACACCTTC.

J is TRBJ1-2 and V is TRBV5-6, with D possibly matching TRBD1 (5 bases). The CDR3 is 15 residues long. Trimming pared 2 bases from V and 4 bases from J, leaving 15 bases between. Germline assignment: CDR1 SGHDT and CDR2 YYEEEE. The CDR3 region is CASSLGTSGGYGYTF. DNA for the CDR3: TGTGCCAGCAGCTTAGGGACCTCCGGGGGCTATGGCTACACCTTC.

The chain couples TRBV9 to TRBJ1-2, with 7 bases lining up with TRBD1. Germline V gene lookup returns CDR1 SGDLS and CDR2 YYNGEE. J was trimmed by 8 bases and V by 0 bases; bases with no gene match: 4. The CDR3 has 13 amino acids. Here the CDR3 reads CASSVAEGAGYTF. CDR3 sequence (DNA): TGTGCCAGCAGCGTAGCCGAGGGGGCAGGCTACACCTTC.

V gene TRBV4-3 combines with J gene TRBJ1-5, with D tentatively TRBD1 (6 bases). The CDR3 has 18 residues. Germline lookup yields CDR1 LGHNA and CDR2 YSLEER. V dropped 0 bases and J dropped 7 bases, with 22 bases sitting between them. CDR3 residues: CASSQDIGGAGSGQPQHF. For the CDR3, the DNA is TGCGCCAGCAGCCAAGATATAGGGGGAGCAGGGTCGGGACAGCCCCAGCATTTT.

The CDR3 protein is CASSIERARGGKEQFF. The DNA for the CDR3 is TGTGCCAGTAGTATAGAGAGAGCGCGAGGGGGTAAGGAGCAGTTCTTC. The rearrangement joins TRBV19 to TRBJ2-1; weak D call: TRBD1 (6 bases). This CDR3 has 16 residues. V lost 0 bases to trimming and J lost 10 bases, with 19 bases between them. Germline CDR1 LNHDA, CDR2 SQIVND (reference sequence).

The chain couples TRBV30 to TRBJ1-6, with D hard to call. The CDR3 runs 13 residues. V shed 4 bases and J shed 10 bases, with 14 bases lying between them. Germline loops: CDR1 GTSNPN, CDR2 SVGIG (reference sequence). The CDR3, as DNA: TGTGCCTGGACGATCCGGGGAGGCTCACCCCTCCACTTT. It yields the protein CAWTIRGGSPLHF. The full variable domain, in which reference TRBV30 and TRBJ1-6 provide the parts outside the CDR3, is SQTIHQWPATLVQPVGSPLSLECTVEGTSNPNLYWYRQAAGRGLQLLFYSVGIGQISSEVPQNLSASRPQDRQFILSSKKLLLSDSGFYLCAWTIRGGSPLHFGNGTRLTVT.

The chain combines TRBV10-2 with TRBJ2-7, with 7 positions matching TRBD1. The J segment lost 7 bases and the V segment lost 0 bases, leaving 6 bases of the junction unmatched. From germline, CDR1 is WSHSY and CDR2 SAAADI. The CDR3 extends over 14 amino acids. The CDR3 sequence is CASSESTGSGEQYF. The CDR3 bases are TGCGCCAGCAGTGAGTCGACAGGGTCTGGGGAGCAGTACTTC.

This clone has only a few counts. This chain joins TRBV2 and TRBJ2-7; weak D call: TRBD2 (5 bases). Per the germline V gene, CDR1 is SNHLY and CDR2 is FYNNEI. The CDR3 is made up of 14 amino acids. With 7 bases removed from V and 3 bases from J, the gap between germline ends came to 16 bases. CDR3 residues: CASKGRALLYEQYF. CDR3 coding DNA: TGTGCCAGCAAAGGGCGGGCCCTCCTCTACGAGCAGTACTTC.

V usage is TRBV6-5 and J usage is TRBJ2-7; 9 bases agree with TRBD1. This CDR3 has 15 amino acids. The germline gives CDR1 MNHEY, CDR2 SVGAGI. V shed 6 bases, J shed 4 bases, and the junction held 10 bases outside the gene matches. The CDR3 coding sequence is TGTGCCAGCAGCAGAACCACGGACAGGGGTTACGAGCAGTACTTC. Its translation is CASSRTTDRGYEQYF.

V and J are TRBV19 and TRBJ2-1; 10 nucleotides align to TRBD2. Germline loops: CDR1 LNHDA, CDR2 SQIVND (reference sequence). The CDR3 is 16 amino acids. Trimming removed 3 bases from V and 6 bases from J; junction bases left unmatched: 8. CDR3 nucleotide sequence: TGTGCCAGTAGTATTTCGTCAGCGGGGGGGCCCAATGAGCAGTTCTTC. Protein product: CASSISSAGGPNEQFF.

The genes are TRBV19 and TRBJ2-1; TRBD1 might be the D (5 bases). CDR1 is LNHDA, CDR2 SQIVND, per germline (reference sequence). CDR3 length: 13 amino acids. Trimming pared 4 bases from V and 6 bases from J, leaving 10 bases between. Here the CDR3 DNA reads TGTGCCAGTAGTACCATCAGGGCCAATGAGCAGTTCTTC. Residues: CASSTIRANEQFF.

The V and J genes are TRBV27 and TRBJ1-1; D is ambiguous. The CDR3 is made up of 14 amino acids. The V end was cut by 5 bases, the J end by 0 bases, with 10 bases between. The germline CDR1 and CDR2 sequences are MNHEY and SMNVEV (reference sequence). The CDR3 protein is CASSRTFLNTEAFF. CDR3 nucleotide sequence: TGTGCCAGCAGTAGAACTTTCTTGAACACTGAAGCTTTCTTT.